This is a list of T cell receptor beta chains from one sample in a study of cytomegalovirus exposure and HLA in healthy donors. Using immunoSEQ multiplex PCR, the repertoire was profiled, and TCRdb retains in-frame clones only, with some absent. The sample is made up of roughly 200,000 clones, and the top ten hold less than 6.5% of it. The source material was PBMCs. The receptors originated from a young man in good health and CMV-seronegative. The CDR3 runs from the conserved cysteine through the conserved F or W. D genes are given only for firm matches.

J: TRBJ2-1
D: .
V: TRBV5-1
DNA: TGCGCCAGCAGCCCCACTAGATTGGATGAGCAGTTCTTC
CDR3: CASSPTRLDEQFF

J: TRBJ1-1
D: .
V: TRBV20-1
DNA: TGCAGTGCTAGGGCCCTTTATGAAGCTTTCTTT
CDR3: CSARALYEAFF

J: TRBJ2-1
D: TRBD2
V: TRBV6-5
DNA: TGTGCCAGCAGTTACTCACTCGGGAGGGCCCTCAATGAGCAGTTCTTC
CDR3: CASSYSLGRALNEQFF

J: TRBJ2-5
D: TRBD1
V: TRBV19
DNA: TGTGCCAGTAATACCGCGGGACAGGGGGAGGAGACCCAGTACTTC
CDR3: CASNTAGQGEETQYF

J: TRBJ1-2
D: .
V: TRBV2
DNA: TGTGCCAGCAGTACCTCGGTAGGGGGGGCCTATGGCTACACCTTC
CDR3: CASSTSVGGAYGYTF

J: TRBJ2-1
D: TRBD2
V: TRBV4-2
DNA: TGTGCCAGCAGTCCGGGGGGTTTAGAGATCTCCTACAATGAGCAGTTCTTC
CDR3: CASSPGGLEISYNEQFF

J: TRBJ2-5
D: .
V: TRBV5-1
DNA: TGCGCCAGCAGCTTGGGGTTCCAGGGGGGAGAGACCCAGTACTTC
CDR3: CASSLGFQGGETQYF

J: TRBJ2-7
D: .
V: TRBV7-9
DNA: TGTGCCAGCAGCTTTACGTCAGGGAATACCTACGAGCAGTACTTC
CDR3: CASSFTSGNTYEQYF

J: TRBJ2-5
D: .
V: TRBV11-2
DNA: TGTGCCAGCAGCCCTGGCGACTACGACCAAGAGACCCAGTACTTC
CDR3: CASSPGDYDQETQYF

J: TRBJ1-5
D: TRBD1
V: TRBV19
DNA: TGTGCCAGTAGTCAAAGCTCCGGACAGGGGAATCAGCCCCAGCATTTT
CDR3: CASSQSSGQGNQPQHF

J: TRBJ1-1
D: .
V: TRBV11-2
DNA: TGTGCCAGCAGCGCGTACGGGGGGGGCTCTGAAGCTTTCTTT
CDR3: CASSAYGGGSEAFF

J: TRBJ2-2
D: .
V: TRBV21-1
DNA: TGTGCCAGCAGCGAAAAAAGCCTCCGAAGGAACACCGGGGAGCTGTTTTTT
CDR3: CASSEKSLRRNTGELFF

J: TRBJ1-2
D: TRBD1
V: TRBV5-1
DNA: TGCGCCAGCAGCCCAATGGGACAGGGTGACGGCTACACCTTC
CDR3: CASSPMGQGDGYTF

J: TRBJ2-2
D: .
V: TRBV7-9
DNA: TGTGCCAGCAGCTTAGAGAGGGGGAGCACCGGGGAGCTGTTTTTT
CDR3: CASSLERGSTGELFF

J: TRBJ2-3
D: .
V: TRBV5-8
DNA: TGTGCCAGCAGCTTGGGGAAGAGGAAACGTCGCACAGATACGCAGTATTTT
CDR3: CASSLGKRKRRTDTQYF

J: TRBJ1-1
D: TRBD1
V: TRBV7-2
DNA: TGTGCCAGCAGCTCACAGGGGGACACTGAAGCTTTCTTT
CDR3: CASSSQGDTEAFF

J: TRBJ2-2
D: TRBD2
V: TRBV4-1
DNA: TGCGCCAGCAGCCAAGCCCTAGCGGGAGTGAACACCGGGGAGCTGTTTTTT
CDR3: CASSQALAGVNTGELFF

J: TRBJ2-1
D: TRBD2
V: TRBV6-5
DNA: TGTGCCAGCAGTTACGTAGCGGGGGCGTATAATGAGCAGTTCTTC
CDR3: CASSYVAGAYNEQFF

J: TRBJ1-1
D: .
V: TRBV4-1
DNA: TGCGCCAGCAGCCAAGCCTGGCAGGGGCGCACTGAAGCTTTCTTT
CDR3: CASSQAWQGRTEAFF

J: TRBJ2-1
D: TRBD2
V: TRBV2
DNA: TGTGCCAGCAGTGATAGCGGGTCCCCCTACAATGAGCAGTTCTTC
CDR3: CASSDSGSPYNEQFF

J: TRBJ2-5
D: .
V: TRBV7-7
DNA: TGTGCCAGCAGCTTAGGGACAGAGCAAGAGACCCAGTACTTC
CDR3: CASSLGTEQETQYF

J: TRBJ2-3
D: TRBD1
V: TRBV4-3
DNA: TGCGCCAGCAGCCAAGTTGCTAGGACAGGGCCCAGCACAGATACGCAGTATTTT
CDR3: CASSQVARTGPSTDTQYF

J: TRBJ2-1
D: .
V: TRBV11-3
DNA: TGTGCCAGCAGCTTAGCGGGAGCTGCGGACAATGAGCAGTTCTTC
CDR3: CASSLAGAADNEQFF

J: TRBJ2-5
D: TRBD1
V: TRBV7-8
DNA: TGTGCCAGCAGCAGGGACAGAGGAGAGACCCAGTACTTC
CDR3: CASSRDRGETQYF

J: TRBJ1-1
D: TRBD1
V: TRBV29-1
DNA: TGCAGCGTTGATGGGACAGGATTGGGCACTGAAGCTTTCTTT
CDR3: CSVDGTGLGTEAFF

J: TRBJ2-7
D: TRBD2
V: TRBV5-4
DNA: TGTGCCAGCAGCTTGGGGGCGGGAGAGCTCTACGAGCAGTACTTC
CDR3: CASSLGAGELYEQYF

J: TRBJ2-7
D: TRBD2
V: TRBV7-2
DNA: TGTGCCAGCAGCCTACGAGGCGGGAGGGACTACGAGCAGTACTTC
CDR3: CASSLRGGRDYEQYF

J: TRBJ1-1
D: .
V: TRBV19
DNA: TGTGCCAGTAGGAGGAACACTGAAGCTTTCTTT
CDR3: CASRRNTEAFF

J: TRBJ2-7
D: TRBD2
V: TRBV10-2
DNA: TGCGCCAGCATAGCGGGGAGCTCCTACGAGCAGTACTTC
CDR3: CASIAGSSYEQYF

J: TRBJ2-1
D: TRBD2
V: TRBV14
DNA: TGTGCCAGCAGCCACCGGGGGGTGGGCGCCGGACGTTTTTCCTACAATGAGCAGTTCTTC
CDR3: CASSHRGVGAGRFSYNEQFF

J: TRBJ2-3
D: TRBD2
V: TRBV6-1
DNA: TGTGCCATTCCCCTTAGCGGGGGGGTAGATACGCAGTATTTT
CDR3: CAIPLSGGVDTQYF

J: TRBJ1-4
D: TRBD1
V: TRBV6-1
DNA: TGTGCCAGCAGTGCCACCGGGACAGGGGGTGAAAAACTGTTTTTT
CDR3: CASSATGTGGEKLFF

J: TRBJ1-2
D: TRBD1
V: TRBV28
DNA: TGTGCCAGCAGCTTAGGACAGGGTCATGGCTACACCTTC
CDR3: CASSLGQGHGYTF

J: TRBJ1-2
D: .
V: TRBV30
DNA: TGTGCCTGGAGTGTATCAGGGGTCTATGGCTACACCTTC
CDR3: CAWSVSGVYGYTF

J: TRBJ2-1
D: .
V: TRBV7-8
DNA: TGTGCCAGCAGCTTAGAGCCGTCGAGGTACAATGAGCAGTTCTTC
CDR3: CASSLEPSRYNEQFF

J: TRBJ2-6
D: TRBD2
V: TRBV9
DNA: TGTGCCAGCAGCGTAGCTACGGGCGGGAGGGCTACTGGGGCCAACGTCCTGACTTTC
CDR3: CASSVATGGRATGANVLTF

J: TRBJ1-4
D: .
V: TRBV10-1
DNA: TGCGCCAGCAGCCCCGGGACACATGAAAAACTGTTTTTT
CDR3: CASSPGTHEKLFF

J: TRBJ2-7
D: .
V: TRBV28
DNA: TGTGCCAGCAGTCCCCCGGGTTACGTACCGATTTACGAGCAGTACTTC
CDR3: CASSPPGYVPIYEQYF

J: TRBJ2-5
D: TRBD2
V: TRBV7-9
DNA: TGTGCCAGCAGCTTAAGGACTAGCGGGGCGGAGGGGACCCAGTACTTC
CDR3: CASSLRTSGAEGTQYF

J: TRBJ2-7
D: .
V: TRBV25-1
DNA: TGTGCCAGCAGTGATCCCCGGCAGGGTCGTTACGAGCAGTACTTC
CDR3: CASSDPRQGRYEQYF

J: TRBJ2-5
D: .
V: TRBV9
DNA: TGTGCCAGCAGCGTTAGCGTTCAAGAGACCCAGTACTTC
CDR3: CASSVSVQETQYF

J: TRBJ2-4
D: .
V: TRBV6-1
DNA: TGTGCCAGCAGGTCCGAGGTAGGGGTGTGGAACATTCAGTACTTC
CDR3: CASRSEVGVWNIQYF

J: TRBJ1-2
D: TRBD1
V: TRBV5-1
DNA: TGCGCCAGCAGCTCTAATCCGGGACAGGGCCCCCTGTCTAACTATGGCTACACCTTC
CDR3: CASSSNPGQGPLSNYGYTF

J: TRBJ2-5
D: TRBD1
V: TRBV30
DNA: TGTGCCTGGAGAGGACAGGGACGGACCCAGTACTTC
CDR3: CAWRGQGRTQYF

J: TRBJ1-2
D: TRBD1
V: TRBV30
DNA: TGTGCCTGGGCGGACAGGGACGATGGCTACACCTTC
CDR3: CAWADRDDGYTF

J: TRBJ2-5
D: .
V: TRBV11-3
DNA: TGTGCCAGCGCTGGGCAGATTCAAGAGACCCAGTACTTC
CDR3: CASAGQIQETQYF

J: TRBJ2-7
D: .
V: TRBV5-8
DNA: TGTGCCAGCAGCTTGGGACGGGGCTCCTACGAGCAGTACTTC
CDR3: CASSLGRGSYEQYF

J: TRBJ1-6
D: TRBD1
V: TRBV7-8
DNA: TGTGCCAGCAGCTCCCGACAGGGGTATTCACCCCTCCACTTT
CDR3: CASSSRQGYSPLHF

J: TRBJ2-5
D: .
V: TRBV25-1
DNA: TGTGCCAGCAGTGTAACAGATCAAGAGACCCAGTACTTC
CDR3: CASSVTDQETQYF

J: TRBJ2-1
D: .
V: TRBV19
DNA: TGTGCCAGTAGTTTTTCAACAGGGTTGGGTGAGCAGTTCTTC
CDR3: CASSFSTGLGEQFF

J: TRBJ2-2
D: TRBD1
V: TRBV19
DNA: TGTGCCAGCCTTCGCGGGGACAGGGTGACCGGGGAGCTGTTTTTT
CDR3: CASLRGDRVTGELFF